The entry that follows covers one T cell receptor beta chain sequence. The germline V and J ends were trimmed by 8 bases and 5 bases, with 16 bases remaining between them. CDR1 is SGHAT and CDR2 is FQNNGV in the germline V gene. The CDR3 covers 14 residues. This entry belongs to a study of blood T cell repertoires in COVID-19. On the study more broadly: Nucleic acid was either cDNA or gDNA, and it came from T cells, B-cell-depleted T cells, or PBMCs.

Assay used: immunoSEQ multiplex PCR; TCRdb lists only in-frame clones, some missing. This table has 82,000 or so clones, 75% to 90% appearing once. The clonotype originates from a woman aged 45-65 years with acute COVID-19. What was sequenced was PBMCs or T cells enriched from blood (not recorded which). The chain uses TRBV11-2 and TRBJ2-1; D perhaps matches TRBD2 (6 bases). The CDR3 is CASRTAGKDNEQFF. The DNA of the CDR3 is TGTGCCAGCCGAACAGCGGGCAAAGACAATGAGCAGTTCTTC.